This entry describes one TCR beta chain. The antigen is not known. Clones were read by immunoSEQ multiplex PCR, and TCRdb kept only the in-frame ones, dropping some. Of roughly 550,000 clones listed, roughly 96% are singletons. The data are from a study of shared clonotypes between healthy human individuals. Across the study: Three men and a couple of women, aged 18 to 49, were donors. Study outcomes and limitations: Naive subsets usually exceeded memory subsets in estimated richness.

CDR1 is LNHNV, CDR2 YYDKDF, per germline (reference sequence). V shed 5 bases and J shed 1 base, with 17 bases lying between them. CDR3 size: 16 residues. Naive CD8 cells, CD45RO-negative and positively selected for CCR7, excluded terminally differentiated effector memory CD45RA+ cells. Sequences were obtained from naive CD8+ T cells sorted from blood. The chain has TRBV15 and TRBJ2-5; weak D call: TRBD2 (6 bases). This receptor was taken from a woman in her 30s in good health. Here the CDR3 reads CATSPGWRAVQETQYF. DNA of the CDR3: TGTGCCACCAGCCCAGGATGGAGGGCAGTCCAAGAGACCCAGTACTTC.